The 17 T cell receptor beta chains below all came from one sample that was sequenced in a study of blood T cell repertoires in COVID-19. The assay was immunoSEQ multiplex PCR, and TCRdb's table has in-frame clones only and misses some. The sample comprises about 59,000 clones, approximately 80% of which are singletons, and roughly 10% rests with the top ten. Sequences were obtained from peripheral blood. The source is a human donor in a cohort sampled during active COVID-19.

The chain couples TRBV4-1 to TRBJ2-5, with D maybe TRBD2 (6 bases). Trimming left V 2 bases short and J 1 base short, with 8 bases between. Germline V CDR1 and CDR2: MGHRA, YSYEKL. The CDR3 length is 14 residues. CDR3 coding DNA: TGCGCCAGCAGCCAACCCGGGGGCCAAGAGACCCAGTACTTC. This codes for CASSQPGGQETQYF.

The chain is built from TRBV29-1 and TRBJ2-7, with 7 nucleotides matching TRBD2. Germline CDR1 reads SQVTM; CDR2 reads ANQGSEA. V was pared by 1 base and J by 3 bases, with 9 bases of the junction left unmatched. The CDR3 is 15 residues long. CDR3 residues: CSVEGVDGGSYEQYF. CDR3 nucleotides: TGCAGCGTTGAAGGGGTCGACGGGGGGAGCTACGAGCAGTACTTC.

This clone was seen just once. The chain employs TRBV18 and TRBJ1-2; 11 bases align to TRBD1. The germline V gene has CDR1 KGHSH and CDR2 LQKENI. The CDR3 runs 16 residues. The V gene end was trimmed by 5 bases and the J gene end by 4 bases; junction bases not matched to a gene: 9. The CDR3 region has the DNA TGTGCCAGCTCAACACGTCCCGGGACAGGGGGCTATGGCTACACCTTC. It codes for CASSTRPGTGGYGYTF. The variable domain in full, completed from reference TRBV18 and TRBJ1-2, reads NAGVMQNPRHLVRRRGQEARLRCSPMKGHSHVYWYRQLPEEGLKFMVYLQKENIIDESGMPKERFSAEFPKEGPSILRIQQVVRGDSAAYFCASSTRPGTGGYGYTFGSGTRLTVV.

This clone appeared a few times. The chain couples TRBV6-2 or TRBV6-3 to TRBJ2-1; D is possibly TRBD1 (5 bases). The germline gives CDR1 MNHEY, CDR2 SVGEGT. V lost 3 bases and J lost 5, with 20 bases in between. The CDR3 is 17 amino acids. CDR3 sequence: CASSYSPPAGIHNEQFF. The CDR3 DNA reads TGTGCCAGCAGTTATTCCCCCCCGGCAGGGATACACAATGAGCAGTTCTTC.

The chain joins TRBV9 to TRBJ2-3, with a weak D call TRBD1 (6 bases). The ends were cut back, 3 bases at V and 0 bases at J, with 14 bases in the middle. The CDR3 covers 16 residues. CDR1 is SGDLS and CDR2 is YYNGEE in the germline V gene. The CDR3 loop reads CASSGGQITSTDTQYF. The CDR3 DNA sequence: TGTGCCAGCAGCGGAGGACAGATTACTAGCACAGATACGCAGTATTTT.

This chain joins TRBV7-9 and TRBJ1-4; D remains ambiguous. Trimming cost V 6 bases and J 8 bases, with 19 bases left between them. The CDR3 length is 15 residues. Germline assignment: CDR1 SEHNR and CDR2 FQNEAQ (reference sequence). Here the CDR3 DNA reads TGTGCCAGCAGGAGAGGGAGCGGAAGCAAAGAAAAACTGTTTTTT. Translating it yields CASRRGSGSKEKLFF.

This chain uses TRBV2 with TRBJ2-2; D perhaps matches TRBD1 (6 bases). Trimming took off 4 bases at V and 6 bases at J, with 12 bases between the two ends. The germline gives CDR1 SNHLY, CDR2 FYNNEI. The CDR3 extends over 14 amino acids. CDR3 bases: TGTGCCAGCAGTGTGGCAGGGGCGGCCGGGGAGCTGTTTTTT. Amino acids: CASSVAGAAGELFF.

The chain couples TRBV4-1 to TRBJ2-1, with a tentative D call TRBD1 (5 bases). V dropped 1 base and J dropped 4 bases, with 8 bases sitting between them. Looked up from germline, CDR1 is MGHRA and CDR2 is YSYEKL. The CDR3 is made up of 14 amino acids. This CDR3 is CASSQVQEYNEQFF. CDR3 coding DNA: TGCGCCAGCAGCCAAGTACAGGAATACAATGAGCAGTTCTTC.

The V call is TRBV6-6, the J call TRBJ1-3, with no clear D. There are 14 residues in the CDR3. V gave up 6 bases and J gave up 1 base, with 10 bases separating them. Germline CDR1 MNHNY, CDR2 SVGAGI (reference sequence). The CDR3 protein is CASSSTGSGNTIYF. The CDR3 DNA follows: TGTGCCAGCAGCTCGACTGGTTCTGGAAACACCATATATTTT.

In its sample, this clone was seen once. The chain joins TRBV29-1 to TRBJ2-5; 12 positions agree with TRBD1. The CDR3 covers 15 residues. Losses at the gene ends were 6 bases for V and 4 bases for J; bases not matched to a gene: 9. Looked up from germline, CDR1 is SQVTM and CDR2 is ANQGSEA. DNA of the CDR3: TGCAGCGTGACAGCCGGGACAGGGGGCCGAGAGACCCAGTACTTC. This sequence encodes CSVTAGTGGRETQYF.

This chain connects TRBV11-3 to TRBJ2-3; D possibly corresponds to TRBD2 (5 bases). Trimming took off 3 bases at V and 4 bases at J, with 5 bases between the two ends. This CDR3 has 12 amino acids. The germline V gene has CDR1 SGHNT and CDR2 YENEEA. CDR3 residues: CASSLRADTQYF. CDR3 nucleotides: TGTGCCAGCAGCTTGAGGGCAGATACGCAGTATTTT.

The chain links TRBV5-1 to TRBJ2-6; 7 bases agree with TRBD1. CDR3 length equals 16 residues. Per germline, CDR1 SGHRS and CDR2 YFSETQ. The junction had 4 bases not matched to a gene; V was cut back by 0 bases and J by 4 bases. DNA for the CDR3: TGCGCCAGCAGCTTGGTACAGGGGAAAGGGGCCAACGTCCTGACTTTC. As protein: CASSLVQGKGANVLTF. Drawing the rest from reference TRBV5-1 and TRBJ2-6, the complete variable domain is KAGVTQTPRYLIKTRGQQVTLSCSPISGHRSVSWYQQTPGQGLQFLFEYFSETQRNKGNFPGRFSGRQFSNSRSEMNVSTLELGDSALYLCASSLVQGKGANVLTFGAGSRLTVL.

The chain employs TRBV6-5 and TRBJ2-4, with a weak D call TRBD1 (7 bases). This CDR3 comprises 15 residues. Per the germline V gene, CDR1 is MNHEY and CDR2 is SVGAGI. V was shortened by 10 bases and J by 3 bases, with 19 bases between the two germline ends. The CDR3 loop is CATISGGLGKNIQYF. CDR3 DNA sequence: TGTGCCACCATCTCAGGGGGGCTGGGCAAAAACATTCAGTACTTC.

CDR3 coding DNA: TGTGCCAGCAGCTTAGCTGTAGCGGGACAGGAGCAGTACTTC. Translated, it gives CASSLAVAGQEQYF. The chain uses TRBV7-8 and TRBJ2-7, with D tentatively TRBD2 (8 bases). With 0 bases removed from V and 7 bases from J, the gap between germline ends came to 13 bases. Germline CDR1 reads SGHVS; CDR2 reads FQNEAQ. CDR3 length: 14 amino acids.

V is TRBV27 and J is TRBJ2-7, with 8 positions matching TRBD2. Trimming took 7 bases from V and 1 from J; bases not matched to a gene: 12. Germline CDR1 reads MNHEY; CDR2 reads SMNVEV (reference sequence). This CDR3 is 16 amino acids long. CDR3 sequence: CASTTRGVAGSYEQYF. CDR3 DNA sequence: TGTGCCAGCACCACCCGAGGGGTAGCGGGATCCTACGAGCAGTACTTC.

J is TRBJ1-6 and V is TRBV9; the D gene is possibly TRBD1 (5 bases). CDR3 length: 17 amino acids. CDR1 and CDR2 (germline): SGDLS, YYNGEE. V lost 0 bases and J 0 bases, leaving 10 bases between the germline ends. CDR3 bases: TGTGCCAGCAGCGTAGCGGTGGGGCCCTCCTATAATTCACCCCTCCACTTT. It yields the protein CASSVAVGPSYNSPLHF.

This clone was recorded only once. The J gene is TRBJ1-5, the V gene TRBV28, with D perhaps matching TRBD1 (6 bases). Germline assignment: CDR1 MDHEN and CDR2 SYDVKM. V was shortened by 3 bases and J by 1 base, with 10 bases between the two germline ends. This CDR3 has 15 residues. The CDR3 is CASSFSQGSNQPQHF. The DNA of the CDR3 is TGTGCCAGCAGTTTTAGTCAGGGGAGCAATCAGCCCCAGCATTTT.